This T cell receptor beta chain emerged from a study of regulatory dendritic cells for organ transplantation. Study at large: Regulatory dendritic cells came from monocytes given vitamin D3 and IL-10. Broader study findings: Memory CD8+ clonal expansion seemed more limited with regulatory than mature dendritic cells. Memory T cells were less diverse than naive, with memory CD8+ most oligoclonal.

Assay used: immunoSEQ multiplex PCR; TCRdb lists only in-frame clones, some missing. This table holds approximately 11,000 clones, around 80% found once. Turning to this clone: Its antigen is not identified.

Allogeneic regulatory or mature dendritic cells were co-cultured for roughly five days with CFSE-labeled sorted T cells at 1:10. Memory T cells were CD45RO+, naive were CD45RA+, sorted by FACS. Trimming stripped 2 bases from V and 5 bases from J, with 14 bases between. Germline V lookup: CDR1 KGHSH, CDR2 LQKENI. The CDR3 has 15 residues. J is TRBJ2-3 and V is TRBV18, with D possibly matching TRBD2 (6 bases). This TCR was recovered from a human donor in good health. The sequenced sample consisted of memory CD4+ T cells from blood cultured with dendritic cells. Subset in this sample: CD45RO+ memory T cells. CDR3 sequence (DNA): TGTGCCAGCTCACCATCAGCGGAGGGTGGAGATACGCAGTATTTT. Translation gives CASSPSAEGGDTQYF.